This paragraph reports one T cell receptor beta chain. The whole isolated RNA underwent reverse transcription, so sequencing captured expressed TCRB transcripts. This table comes from immunoSEQ multiplex PCR, and its TCRdb copy is limited to in-frame clones, with some not included. The table includes fewer than 650,000 clones, 15% detected once. This entry comes from a study of beta chain features in type 1 diabetes. The CDR3 extends over 14 amino acids. Looked up from germline, CDR1 is SGHTA and CDR2 is FQGNSA. The ends were cut back, 7 bases at V and 2 bases at J, with 12 bases in the middle. The TCR originated in a man aged 18-30 years in good health. The sample was naive CD4+ T cells from blood. The chain combines TRBV7-2 with TRBJ1-3, with D tentatively TRBD1 (6 bases). The CDR3 DNA is TGTGCCAGCAACCCCAGGGGCCCTGGAAACACCATATATTTT. The encoded protein is CASNPRGPGNTIYF. Drawing the rest from reference TRBV7-2 and TRBJ1-3, the complete variable domain is GAGVSQSPSNKVTEKGKDVELRCDPISGHTALYWYRQSLGQGLEFLIYFQGNSAPDKSGLPSDRFSAERTGGSVSTLTIQRTQQEDSAVYLCASNPRGPGNTIYFGEGSWLTVV.